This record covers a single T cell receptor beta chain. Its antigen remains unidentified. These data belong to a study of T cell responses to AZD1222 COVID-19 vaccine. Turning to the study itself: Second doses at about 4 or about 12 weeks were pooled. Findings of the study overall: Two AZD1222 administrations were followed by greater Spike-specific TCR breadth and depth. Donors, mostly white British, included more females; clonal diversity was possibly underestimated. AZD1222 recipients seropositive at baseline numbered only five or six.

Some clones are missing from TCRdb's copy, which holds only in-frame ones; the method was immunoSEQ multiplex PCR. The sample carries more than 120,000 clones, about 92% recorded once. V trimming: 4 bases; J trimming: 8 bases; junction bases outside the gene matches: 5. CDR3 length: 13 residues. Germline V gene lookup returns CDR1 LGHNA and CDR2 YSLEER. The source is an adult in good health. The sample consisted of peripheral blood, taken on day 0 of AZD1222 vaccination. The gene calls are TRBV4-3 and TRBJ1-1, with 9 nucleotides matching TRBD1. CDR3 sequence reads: CASSRGTGTEAFF. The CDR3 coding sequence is TGCGCCAGCAGCCGCGGGACAGGGACAGAAGCTTTCTTT.